What follows are 6 T cell receptor beta chains derived from one specimen sequenced in a study of T-cell memory formation after mild COVID-19. TCRdb processed the 5' RACE reads anew with MiXCR; each CDR3 protein has one entry. The sample shows 350,000 to 550,000 distinct CDR3 sequences, roughly 18% of them seen only once. The sample was PBMCs or a T cell subset sorted from them (not recorded which). All receptors come from a young man who had mild COVID-19 (a few samples of this study predate the infection). Cell type and time point are not known.

This clonotype has a handful of counts. CDR3 residues: CASSLDYTSPLHF. CDR3 sequence (DNA): TGTGCCAGCAGCTTAGATTACACTTCACCCCTCCACTTT. This chain joins TRBV7-9 and TRBJ1-6; D is uncertain. In germline, CDR1 is SEHNR, CDR2 FQNEAQ (reference sequence). The CDR3 covers 13 residues. V lost 1 base to trimming and J lost 9 bases, with 7 bases between them.

For the CDR3, the DNA is TGCGCCAGCAGCTTGGTGGGGACACTTGGAAACACCATATATTTT. This sequence encodes CASSLVGTLGNTIYF. The chain employs TRBV5-1 and TRBJ1-3; TRBD1 is a possible D gene (6 bases). The CDR3 has 15 amino acids. Germline CDR1 and CDR2: SGHRS and YFSETQ. V shed 0 bases and J shed 3 bases, with 10 bases lying between them.

This clonotype has just a few counts. V gene TRBV29-1 combines with J gene TRBJ2-3; 11 nucleotides agree with TRBD2. CDR1 and CDR2 (germline): SQVTM, ANQGSEA. J was trimmed by 4 bases and V by 6 bases; bases with no gene match: 12. This CDR3 comprises 16 residues. CDR3 loop: CSVANQLAGDADTQYF. CDR3 nucleotide sequence: TGCAGCGTCGCCAACCAACTAGCGGGGGATGCAGATACGCAGTATTTT.

This clonotype has more than one count but fewer than ten. J is TRBJ1-4 and V is TRBV5-1; TRBD1 might be the D (6 bases). The V gene's germline CDR1 is SGHRS and CDR2 YFSETQ. The CDR3 contains 15 residues. Trimming shortened V by 3 bases and J by 4 bases, and 13 bases separated the two germline ends. The CDR3 is CASSSSTGYNEKLFF. For the CDR3, the DNA is TGCGCCAGCAGCTCGTCGACAGGCTATAATGAAAAACTGTTTTTT.

The V and J genes are TRBV6-5 and TRBJ1-5, with a possible D match to TRBD1 (6 bases). Germline V CDR1 and CDR2: MNHEY, SVGAGI. V was shortened by 7 bases and J by 1 base, with 14 bases between the two germline ends. This CDR3 contains 15 residues. CDR3 sequence reads: CASKSLQGSNQPQHF. CDR3 coding DNA: TGTGCCAGCAAGTCCCTCCAGGGGAGCAATCAGCCCCAGCATTTT.

The chain has TRBV11-1 and TRBJ2-2; 7 bases map to TRBD1. CDR3 length: 17 residues. J lost 3 bases, V lost 3 bases, and 10 bases had no gene match. The germline V gene encodes CDR1 SGHAT and CDR2 FQDESV (reference sequence). CDR3 nucleotides: TGTGCCAGCAGCTTGCTACTGACAGGGAAGGACACCGGGGAGCTGTTTTTT. Protein: CASSLLLTGKDTGELFF.